The 14 T cell receptor beta chains below all came from one sample that was sequenced in a study of T cell repertoires in cytomegalovirus infection. TCRdb re-derived calls from the reads in MiXCR, one entry per CDR3 protein. The data show approximately 700,000 distinct CDR3 sequences, approximately 40% seen once. Sequences were obtained from PBMCs. The receptors were gathered from a human donor in good health (CMV status not recorded). Some clones in this sample may be carry-over from other donors' samples.

A few counts support this clonotype. This sequence joins TRBV19 and TRBJ1-1, with D uncertain. V dropped 1 base and J dropped 0 bases, with 6 bases sitting between them. The CDR3 extends over 14 amino acids. Germline V gene lookup returns CDR1 LNHDA and CDR2 SQIVND (reference sequence). The CDR3 is CASSIVGMNTEAFF. CDR3 in DNA: TGTGCCAGTAGTATAGTGGGGATGAACACTGAAGCTTTCTTT.

The rearrangement links TRBV12-3 or TRBV12-4 to TRBJ1-1; 8 bases fit TRBD1. The CDR3 has 14 amino acids. Trimming removed 5 bases from V and 5 bases from J; junction bases left unmatched: 7. The CDR3 DNA sequence: TGTGCCAGCAGTCGACCAGGGGGCCGGACTGAAGCTTTCTTT. Translated, it gives CASSRPGGRTEAFF.

This clonotype has a handful of counts. The chain couples TRBV24-1 to TRBJ2-1; 10 bases fit TRBD2. The length of the CDR3 is 15 residues. V gave up 6 bases and J gave up 7 bases; unmatched junction bases: 8. The germline V gene has CDR1 KGHDR and CDR2 SFDVKD. The CDR3 protein is CATSRQRGGRNEQFF. CDR3 sequence (DNA): TGTGCCACCAGTCGTCAGCGGGGGGGCCGGAATGAGCAGTTCTTC.

The J gene is TRBJ1-1, the V gene TRBV29-1, with D tentatively TRBD1 (6 bases). CDR1 and CDR2 from the germline V gene are SQVTM and ANQGSEA. V was cut by 8 bases and J by 0 bases, with 19 bases left in between. The CDR3 has 15 residues. This chain's CDR3 is CSSLGRTDVNTEAFF. The CDR3 nucleotides are TGCAGCTCTCTAGGGAGGACAGACGTGAACACTGAAGCTTTCTTT.

This clonotype was picked up many times. This rearrangement joins TRBV12-3 or TRBV12-4 to TRBJ1-5; no reliable D call. This CDR3 has 15 residues. Trimming took off 2 bases at V and 0 bases at J, with 8 bases between the two ends. The CDR3 region is CASSLFGDSNQPQHF. CDR3 bases: TGTGCCAGCAGTTTATTTGGGGATAGCAATCAGCCCCAGCATTTT.

This clonotype showed up just once. The junction differs from germline at one of its ends, possibly a read error. The J gene is TRBJ2-3, the V gene TRBV6-5, with 9 bases that match TRBD2. The CDR3 covers 15 residues. CDR1 and CDR2 from the germline V gene are MNHEY and SVGAGI. CDR3 residues: CARSLAGTSTDTQYF. Written as DNA, the CDR3 is TGTGCCCGCAGTCTAGCGGGGACTAGCACAGATACGCAGTATTTT.

The chain links TRBV12-3 or TRBV12-4 to TRBJ2-5, with 9 bases matching TRBD2. The V and J ends lost 7 bases and 4 bases, in that order; junction bases with no gene match: 19. The CDR3 totals 18 residues. CDR3 in amino acids: CASTLSGSSNLGRETQYF. CDR3 DNA: TGTGCCAGCACCCTTAGCGGGAGTAGCAATTTGGGAAGAGAGACCCAGTACTTC.

The chain links TRBV7-2 to TRBJ1-5; D ambiguous. V lost 1 base to trimming and J lost 4 bases, with 14 bases between them. Germline V lookup: CDR1 SGHTA, CDR2 FQGNSA. The CDR3 totals 16 residues. This CDR3 reads CASSLELVQSNQPQHF. CDR3 bases: TGTGCCAGCAGCTTAGAGCTGGTGCAGTCTAATCAGCCCCAGCATTTT.

V gene TRBV19 combines with J gene TRBJ1-1; 8 nucleotides agree with TRBD1. The CDR3 extends over 14 amino acids. From germline, CDR1 is LNHDA and CDR2 SQIVND (reference sequence). The trim removed 1 base at V and 4 bases at J, leaving 2 bases unmatched. CDR3 loop: CASSIATGGTEAFF. The CDR3 region has the DNA TGTGCCAGTAGTATAGCAACAGGGGGCACTGAAGCTTTCTTT.

This clonotype has a handful of counts. This chain connects TRBV6-5 to TRBJ2-5; perhaps TRBD2 as D (6 bases). The CDR3 covers 14 residues. Germline CDR1 MNHEY, CDR2 SVGAGI. Trimming removed 0 bases at V and 9 bases at J, with 14 bases between. The CDR3 reads CASSYSVPSGAQYF. The CDR3 coding sequence is TGTGCCAGCAGTTACTCGGTGCCCTCGGGGGCCCAGTACTTC.

There are a few counts of this clonotype. The J gene is TRBJ2-1, the V gene TRBV7-2; 9 nucleotides agree with TRBD1. Germline assignment: CDR1 SGHTA and CDR2 FQGNSA. V lost 3 bases and J lost 5; bases outside the gene matches: 5. The CDR3 spans 15 residues. In DNA form, the CDR3 reads TGTGCCAGCAGCTTCGGGACAGGGTCACACAATGAGCAGTTCTTC. Protein sequence: CASSFGTGSHNEQFF.

This clonotype has at least ten counts. The chain has TRBV4-1 and TRBJ1-5; TRBD1 matches at 7 bases. The CDR3 loop spans 15 amino acids. Per germline, CDR1 MGHRA and CDR2 YSYEKL. The V and J ends lost 0 bases and 3 bases, in that order; junction bases with no gene match: 2. DNA for the CDR3: TGCGCCAGCAGCCAAGAGGGGACAGACAATCAGCCCCAGCATTTT. It is translated as CASSQEGTDNQPQHF.

This clonotype was detected a few times. This sequence joins TRBV24-1 and TRBJ2-7, with a weak D call TRBD2 (6 bases). Trimming removed 6 bases at V and 4 bases at J, with 15 bases between. From germline, CDR1 is KGHDR and CDR2 SFDVKD. There are 14 residues in the CDR3. The DNA of the CDR3 is TGTGCCACCAGTTCCCGGGACTTCCCTTACGAGCAGTACTTC. It translates to CATSSRDFPYEQYF.

A few counts support this clonotype. The rearrangement joins TRBV7-2 to TRBJ2-4; possibly TRBD2 for D (6 bases). This CDR3 has 16 amino acids. With 1 base removed from V and 0 bases from J, the gap between germline ends came to 10 bases. Germline loops: CDR1 SGHTA, CDR2 FQGNSA. DNA for the CDR3: TGTGCCAGCAGCTTAGTGGCGGGACTAGCCAAAAACATTCAGTACTTC. It codes for CASSLVAGLAKNIQYF.